This T cell receptor beta chain was found in a study of blood T cell repertoires in COVID-19. For the study at large: There were acute and convalescent COVID-19 samples, and they came from the United States, Italy and Spain.

Seattle participants joined during active infection and were tracked over time. Germline V gene sequence: CDR1 KGHSH, CDR2 LQKENI. V lost 3 bases, J lost 6 bases, and 4 bases stayed unmatched. The CDR3 sequence is 16 residues long. Per the original data handling: Estimation of nucleated cell counts relied on the amplification of reference gene primers. The protocol was immunoSEQ multiplex PCR, while the TCRdb copy is restricted to in-frame clones and leaves out a portion. From that table come the V and J calls and clone size; the DNA was used to work out D and trimming. The data hold hundreds of thousands of clones, with about 91% observed a single time.

The V call is TRBV18, the J call TRBJ2-3; 15 nucleotides agree with TRBD2. The receptor was isolated from a woman between 25 and 40 years old with COVID-19, enrolled during active disease. The sequencing sample was made of peripheral blood. The CDR3 loop reads CASSPGTSGGPDTQYF. The CDR3 DNA sequence: TGTGCCAGCTCACCCGGGACTAGCGGGGGGCCGGATACGCAGTATTTT.